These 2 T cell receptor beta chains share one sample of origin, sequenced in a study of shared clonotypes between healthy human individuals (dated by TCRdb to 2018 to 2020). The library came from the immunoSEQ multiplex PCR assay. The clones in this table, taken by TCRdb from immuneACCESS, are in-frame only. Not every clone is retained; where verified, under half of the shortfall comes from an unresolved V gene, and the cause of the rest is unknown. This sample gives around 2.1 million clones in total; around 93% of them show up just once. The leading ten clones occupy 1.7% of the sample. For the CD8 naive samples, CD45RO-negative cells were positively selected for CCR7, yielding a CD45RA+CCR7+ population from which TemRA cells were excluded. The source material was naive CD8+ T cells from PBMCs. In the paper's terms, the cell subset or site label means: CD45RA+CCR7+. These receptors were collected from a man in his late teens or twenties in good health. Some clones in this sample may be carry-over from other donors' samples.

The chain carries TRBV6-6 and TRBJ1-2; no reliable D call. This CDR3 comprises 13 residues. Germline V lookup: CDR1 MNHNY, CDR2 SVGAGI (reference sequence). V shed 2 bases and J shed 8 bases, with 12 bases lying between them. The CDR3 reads CASSYAVSDGYTF. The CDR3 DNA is TGTGCCAGCAGTTACGCGGTATCAGACGGCTACACCTTC.

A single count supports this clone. In nucleotides, the CDR3 is TGTGCCAGCAGCTCATCATTATCGGGCAGCCAATACTACAATGAGCAGTTCTTC. Translated: CASSSSLSGSQYYNEQFF. This sequence joins TRBV7-9 and TRBJ2-1, with D hard to call. The CDR3 is 18 residues long. Germline values: CDR1 SEHNR, CDR2 FQNEAQ (reference sequence). The V and J ends lost 4 bases and 3 bases respectively, with 22 bases between them.